This T cell receptor beta chain was retrieved from a study of blood T cell repertoires in COVID-19. About the research overall: Acute and convalescent COVID-19 specimens originated in the United States, Italy and Spain. Nucleic acid was either cDNA or gDNA, and it came from T cells, B-cell-depleted T cells, or PBMCs.

The germline CDR1 and CDR2 sequences are LGHNA and YNFKEQ. The CDR3 runs to 15 residues. Trimming stripped 3 bases from V and 7 bases from J, with 15 bases between. Donors were grouped by their self-reported clinical history. As handled by the study authors: Quantification of nucleated cells was approximated via reference gene primer amplification. Data came from immunoSEQ multiplex PCR; TCRdb stores just in-frame clones and leaves some out. The DNA gave D and trimming, while V, J and clone size come from that table. Of 130,000 to 150,000 clones in the sample, roughly 83% are singletons; the top ten hold approximately 9.2%.

The sample taken for sequencing was PBMCs or T cells enriched from blood (not recorded which). The receptor was derived from a man aged 50-60 years who had recovered from COVID-19. V and J are TRBV4-2 and TRBJ2-2, with a weak D call TRBD1 (5 bases). The CDR3, as DNA: TGTGCCAGCAGCCACGATATTCAGGGTGTCGGGGAGCTGTTTTTT. As protein: CASSHDIQGVGELFF.